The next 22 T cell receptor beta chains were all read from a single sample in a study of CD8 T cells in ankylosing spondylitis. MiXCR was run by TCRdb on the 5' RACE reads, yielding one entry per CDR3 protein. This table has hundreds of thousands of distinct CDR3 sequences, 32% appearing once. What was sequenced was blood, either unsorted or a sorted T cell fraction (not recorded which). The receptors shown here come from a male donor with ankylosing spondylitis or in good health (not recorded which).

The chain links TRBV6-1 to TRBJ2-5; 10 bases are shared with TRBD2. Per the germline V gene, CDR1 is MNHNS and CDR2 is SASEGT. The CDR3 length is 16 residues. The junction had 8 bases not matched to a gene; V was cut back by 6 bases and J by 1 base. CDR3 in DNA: TGTGCCAGCAGCGAAATAGCGGGGGGCCTCCAAGAGACCCAGTACTTC. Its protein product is CASSEIAGGLQETQYF.

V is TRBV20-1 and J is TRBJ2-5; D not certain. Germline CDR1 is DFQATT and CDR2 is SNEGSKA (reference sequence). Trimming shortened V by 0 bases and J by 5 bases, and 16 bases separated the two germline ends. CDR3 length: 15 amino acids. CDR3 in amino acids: CSARDPSKSPETQYF. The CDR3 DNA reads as TGCAGTGCTAGAGATCCCAGTAAATCTCCTGAGACCCAGTACTTC.

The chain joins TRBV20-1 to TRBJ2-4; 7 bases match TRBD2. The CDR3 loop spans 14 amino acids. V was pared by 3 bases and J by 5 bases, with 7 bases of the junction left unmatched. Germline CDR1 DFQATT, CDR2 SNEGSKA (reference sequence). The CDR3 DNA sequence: TGCAGTGCTAGGGCCGGGACTAAACAAAACATTCAGTACTTC. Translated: CSARAGTKQNIQYF.

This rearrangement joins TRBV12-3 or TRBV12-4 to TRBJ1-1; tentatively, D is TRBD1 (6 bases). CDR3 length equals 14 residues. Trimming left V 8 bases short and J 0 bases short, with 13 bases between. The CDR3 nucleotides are TGTGCCAGCTTTTCCGGGACAATGAACACTGAAGCTTTCTTT. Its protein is CASFSGTMNTEAFF.

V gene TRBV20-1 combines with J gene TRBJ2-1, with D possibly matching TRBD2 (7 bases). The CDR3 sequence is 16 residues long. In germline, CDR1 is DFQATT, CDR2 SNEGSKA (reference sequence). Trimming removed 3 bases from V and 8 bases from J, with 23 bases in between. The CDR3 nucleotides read TGCAGTGCTAGTGAGTGGGGCGGGGGCCCCGGTGATGAGCAGTTCTTC. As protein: CSASEWGGGPGDEQFF.

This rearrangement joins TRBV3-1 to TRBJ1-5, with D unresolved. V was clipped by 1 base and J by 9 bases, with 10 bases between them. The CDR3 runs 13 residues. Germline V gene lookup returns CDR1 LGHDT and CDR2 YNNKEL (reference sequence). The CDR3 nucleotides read TGTGCCAGCAGCCAAGGAGGGTTGTGGCCCCAGCATTTT. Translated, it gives CASSQGGLWPQHF.

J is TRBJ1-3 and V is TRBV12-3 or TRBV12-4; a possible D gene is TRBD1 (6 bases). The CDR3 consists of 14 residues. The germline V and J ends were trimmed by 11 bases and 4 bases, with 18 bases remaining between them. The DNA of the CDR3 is TGTGCCGCTCTAGGGGGGGCGATCGGAAACACCATATATTTT. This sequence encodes CAALGGAIGNTIYF.

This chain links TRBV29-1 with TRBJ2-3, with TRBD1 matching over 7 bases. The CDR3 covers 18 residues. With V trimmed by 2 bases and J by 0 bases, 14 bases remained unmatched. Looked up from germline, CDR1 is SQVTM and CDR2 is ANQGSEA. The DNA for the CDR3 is TGCAGCGTTGAATGGGGCACAGGGGTGGCTAGGAGCACAGATACGCAGTATTTT. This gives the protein CSVEWGTGVARSTDTQYF.

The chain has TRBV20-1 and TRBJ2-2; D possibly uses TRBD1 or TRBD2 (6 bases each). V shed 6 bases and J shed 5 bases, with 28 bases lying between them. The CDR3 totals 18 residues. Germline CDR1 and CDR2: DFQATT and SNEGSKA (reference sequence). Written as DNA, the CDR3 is TGCAGTGCCCACTCCCGGGACATTACTAGGGGGGAAACCGGGGAGCTGTTTTTT. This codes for CSAHSRDITRGETGELFF.

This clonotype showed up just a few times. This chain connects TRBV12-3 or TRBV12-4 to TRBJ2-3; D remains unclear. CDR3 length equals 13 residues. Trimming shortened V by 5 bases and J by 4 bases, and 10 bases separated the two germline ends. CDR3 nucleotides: TGTGCCAGCAGTCCCTCCGAGCCAGATACGCAGTATTTT. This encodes CASSPSEPDTQYF.

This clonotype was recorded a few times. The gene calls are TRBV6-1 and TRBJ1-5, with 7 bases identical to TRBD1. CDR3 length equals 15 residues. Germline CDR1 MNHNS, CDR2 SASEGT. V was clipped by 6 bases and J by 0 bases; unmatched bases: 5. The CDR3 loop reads CASSDRAYSNQPQHF. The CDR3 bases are TGTGCCAGCAGCGACAGGGCCTATAGCAATCAGCCCCAGCATTTT.

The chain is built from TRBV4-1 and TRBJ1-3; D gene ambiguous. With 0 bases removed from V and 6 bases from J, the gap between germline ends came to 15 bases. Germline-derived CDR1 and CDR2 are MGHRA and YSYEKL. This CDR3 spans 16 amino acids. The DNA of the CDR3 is TGCGCCAGCAGCCAAGAGATGGCCAGCTTGGCAAACACCATATATTTT. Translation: CASSQEMASLANTIYF.

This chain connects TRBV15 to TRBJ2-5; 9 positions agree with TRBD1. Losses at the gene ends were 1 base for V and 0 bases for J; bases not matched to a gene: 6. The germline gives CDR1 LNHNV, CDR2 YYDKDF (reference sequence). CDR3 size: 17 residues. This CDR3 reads CATSRGGTGPYQETQYF. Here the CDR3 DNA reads TGTGCCACCAGCAGAGGGGGGACAGGGCCGTACCAAGAGACCCAGTACTTC.

The CDR3 DNA follows: TGTGCCAGCAGCGTAGCCCCAATGGATACGCAGTATTTT. It yields the protein CASSVAPMDTQYF. The chain has TRBV9 and TRBJ2-3; no firm D call. With 0 bases removed from V and 6 bases from J, the gap between germline ends came to 8 bases. This CDR3 contains 13 residues. CDR1 is SGDLS and CDR2 is YYNGEE in the germline V gene. Full variable domain (remainder filled in from reference TRBV9 and TRBJ2-3): DSGVTQTPKHLITATGQRVTLRCSPRSGDLSVYWYQQSLDQGLQFLIQYYNGEERAKGNILERFSAQQFPDLHSELNLSSLELGDSALYFCASSVAPMDTQYFGPGTRLTVL.

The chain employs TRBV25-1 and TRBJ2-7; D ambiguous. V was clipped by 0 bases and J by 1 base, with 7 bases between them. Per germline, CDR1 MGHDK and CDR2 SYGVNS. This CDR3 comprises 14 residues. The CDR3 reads CASSEYGQSYEQYF. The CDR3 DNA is TGTGCCAGCAGTGAATATGGGCAGTCCTACGAGCAGTACTTC.

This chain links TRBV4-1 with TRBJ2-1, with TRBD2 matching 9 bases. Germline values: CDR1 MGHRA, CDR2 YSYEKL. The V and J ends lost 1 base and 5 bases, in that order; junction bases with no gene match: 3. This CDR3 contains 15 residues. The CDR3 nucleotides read TGCGCCAGCAGCCAAGCTAGCGGGGTCCACAATGAGCAGTTCTTC. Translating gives CASSQASGVHNEQFF.

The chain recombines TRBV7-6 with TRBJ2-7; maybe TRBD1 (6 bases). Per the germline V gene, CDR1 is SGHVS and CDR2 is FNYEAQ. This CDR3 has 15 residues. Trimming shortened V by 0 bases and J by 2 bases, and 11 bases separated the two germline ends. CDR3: CASSLAQGIAYEQYF. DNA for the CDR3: TGTGCCAGCAGCTTAGCCCAGGGGATCGCCTACGAGCAGTACTTC.

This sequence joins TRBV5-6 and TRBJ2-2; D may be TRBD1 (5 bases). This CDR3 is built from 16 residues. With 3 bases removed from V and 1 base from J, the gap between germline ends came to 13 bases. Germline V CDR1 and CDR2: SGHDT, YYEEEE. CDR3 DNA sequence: TGTGCCAGCAGCTACAGGACGCCGGGGAACACCGGGGAGCTGTTTTTT. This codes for CASSYRTPGNTGELFF.

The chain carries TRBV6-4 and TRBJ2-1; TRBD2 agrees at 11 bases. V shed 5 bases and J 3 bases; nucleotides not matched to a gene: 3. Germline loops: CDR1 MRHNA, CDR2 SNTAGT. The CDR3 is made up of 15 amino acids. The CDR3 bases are TGTGCCAGCAGTCAGGGACTAGCGGTCTACAATGAGCAGTTCTTC. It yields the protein CASSQGLAVYNEQFF.

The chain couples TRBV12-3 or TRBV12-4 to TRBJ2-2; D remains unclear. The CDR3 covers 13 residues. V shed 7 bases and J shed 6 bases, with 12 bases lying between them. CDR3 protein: CASTTSVAGELFF. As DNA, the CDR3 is TGTGCCAGCACTACCTCAGTCGCCGGGGAGCTGTTTTTT.

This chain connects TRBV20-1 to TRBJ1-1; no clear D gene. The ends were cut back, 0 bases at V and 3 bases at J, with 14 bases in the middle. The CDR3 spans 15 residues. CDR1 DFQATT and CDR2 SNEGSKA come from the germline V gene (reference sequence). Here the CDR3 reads CSARDQASHDTEAFF. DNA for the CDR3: TGCAGTGCTAGAGATCAGGCATCACACGACACTGAAGCTTTCTTT.

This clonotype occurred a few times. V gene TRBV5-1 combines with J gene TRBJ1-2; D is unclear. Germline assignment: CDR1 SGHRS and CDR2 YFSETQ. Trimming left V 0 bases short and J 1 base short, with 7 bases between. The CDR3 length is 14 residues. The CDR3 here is CASSLGSLNYGYTF. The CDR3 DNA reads TGCGCCAGCAGCTTGGGCAGCCTTAACTATGGCTACACCTTC.